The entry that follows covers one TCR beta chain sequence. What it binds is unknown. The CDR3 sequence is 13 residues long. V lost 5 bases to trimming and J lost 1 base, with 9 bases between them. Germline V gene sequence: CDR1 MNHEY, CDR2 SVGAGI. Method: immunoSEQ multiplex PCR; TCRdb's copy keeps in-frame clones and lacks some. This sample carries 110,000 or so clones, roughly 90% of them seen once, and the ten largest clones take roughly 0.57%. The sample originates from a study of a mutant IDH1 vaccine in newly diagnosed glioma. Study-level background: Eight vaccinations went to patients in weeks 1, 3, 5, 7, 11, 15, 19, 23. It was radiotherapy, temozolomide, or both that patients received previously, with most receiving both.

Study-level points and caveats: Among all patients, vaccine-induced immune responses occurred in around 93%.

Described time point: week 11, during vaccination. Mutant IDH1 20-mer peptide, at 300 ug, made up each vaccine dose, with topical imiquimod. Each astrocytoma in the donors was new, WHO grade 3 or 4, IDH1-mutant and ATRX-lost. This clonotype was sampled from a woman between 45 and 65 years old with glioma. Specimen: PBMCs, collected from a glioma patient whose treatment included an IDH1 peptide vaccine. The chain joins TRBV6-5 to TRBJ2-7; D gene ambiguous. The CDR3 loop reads CASSPPHSYEQYF. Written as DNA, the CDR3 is TGTGCCAGCAGTCCCCCTCATTCCTACGAGCAGTACTTC.